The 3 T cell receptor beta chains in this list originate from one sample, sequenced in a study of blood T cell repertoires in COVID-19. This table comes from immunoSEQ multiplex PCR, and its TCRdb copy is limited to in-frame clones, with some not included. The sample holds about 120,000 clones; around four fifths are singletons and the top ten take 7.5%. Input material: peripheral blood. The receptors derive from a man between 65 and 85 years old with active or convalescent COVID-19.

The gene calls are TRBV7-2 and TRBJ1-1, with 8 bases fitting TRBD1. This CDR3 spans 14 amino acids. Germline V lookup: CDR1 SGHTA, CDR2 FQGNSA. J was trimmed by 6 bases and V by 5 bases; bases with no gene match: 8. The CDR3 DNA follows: TGTGCCAGCAGCGGGGGACAGGTCCAACCTGAAGCTTTCTTT. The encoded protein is CASSGGQVQPEAFF.

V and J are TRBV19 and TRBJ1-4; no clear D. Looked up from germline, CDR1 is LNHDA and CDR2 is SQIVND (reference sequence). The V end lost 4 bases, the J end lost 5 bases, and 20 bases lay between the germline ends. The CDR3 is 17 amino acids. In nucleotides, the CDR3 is TGTGCCAGTAGTACGGGAGAAGTAGCCGTGGGAAATGAAAAACTGTTTTTT. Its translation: CASSTGEVAVGNEKLFF.

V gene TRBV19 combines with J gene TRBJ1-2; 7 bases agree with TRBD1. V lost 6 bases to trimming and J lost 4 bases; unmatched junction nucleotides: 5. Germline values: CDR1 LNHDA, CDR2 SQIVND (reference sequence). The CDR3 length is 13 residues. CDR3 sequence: CASRGQFFYGYTF. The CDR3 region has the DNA TGTGCCAGTAGGGGACAGTTCTTCTATGGCTACACCTTC.